A selection of T cell receptor beta chains follows, all from one sample in a study of cytomegalovirus exposure and HLA in healthy donors. Here immunoSEQ multiplex PCR was the method, and the copy in TCRdb shows in-frame clones only, minus some. Of about 140,000 clones detected, around 80% appear once; the ten largest clones hold about 3.2%. Material: PBMCs. Every receptor here comes from a man aged 18 to 30 in good health and CMV-seropositive. The CDR3 runs from the conserved cysteine through the conserved F or W. A D gene is named only where the DNA matches it firmly. Not all rows give a size; the values are once, few, many and, for expanded clones, a class.

D gene: .
V gene: TRBV6-5
clone size: .
J gene: TRBJ1-4
CDR3 protein: CASSYSKGATNEKLFF
CDR3 DNA: TGTGCCAGCAGTTACTCGAAGGGGGCAACTAATGAAAAACTGTTTTTT

D gene: TRBD2
V gene: TRBV7-2
clone size: .
J gene: TRBJ2-5
CDR3 protein: CASTKGLAGLQETQYF
CDR3 DNA: TGTGCCAGCACCAAGGGACTAGCGGGACTCCAAGAGACCCAGTACTTC

D gene: TRBD1
V gene: TRBV7-9
clone size: few
J gene: TRBJ1-1
CDR3 protein: CASSLRTGLDTEAFF
CDR3 DNA: TGTGCCAGCAGCTTAAGGACAGGGTTGGACACTGAAGCTTTCTTT

D gene: .
V gene: TRBV29-1
clone size: once
J gene: TRBJ2-3
CDR3 protein: CSVLDLSTDTQYF
CDR3 DNA: TGCAGCGTGCTGGACTTGAGCACAGATACGCAGTATTTT

D gene: TRBD2
V gene: TRBV10-3
clone size: .
J gene: TRBJ2-5
CDR3 protein: CAISFGSSGSGETQYF
CDR3 DNA: TGTGCCATCAGTTTTGGGTCTAGCGGGAGTGGGGAGACCCAGTACTTC

D gene: TRBD1
V gene: TRBV13
clone size: .
J gene: TRBJ2-2
CDR3 protein: CASSLTGAGELFF
CDR3 DNA: TGTGCCAGCAGTCTCACAGGGGCTGGGGAGCTGTTTTTT

D gene: .
V gene: TRBV19
clone size: .
J gene: TRBJ2-5
CDR3 protein: CASSIGGGTQYF
CDR3 DNA: TGTGCCAGTAGTATAGGGGGAGGGACCCAGTACTTC

D gene: .
V gene: TRBV7-8
clone size: .
J gene: TRBJ1-5
CDR3 protein: CASSFVNSNQPQHF
CDR3 DNA: TGTGCCAGCAGCTTTGTTAATAGCAATCAGCCCCAGCATTTT

D gene: .
V gene: TRBV28
clone size: once
J gene: TRBJ1-1
CDR3 protein: CASSPIASQNTEAFF
CDR3 DNA: TGTGCCAGCAGTCCGATAGCGTCGCAGAACACTGAAGCTTTCTTT

D gene: .
V gene: TRBV28
clone size: once
J gene: TRBJ2-7
CDR3 protein: CASSPRDEQYF
CDR3 DNA: TGTGCCAGCAGTCCCCGGGACGAGCAGTACTTC

D gene: .
V gene: TRBV2
clone size: .
J gene: TRBJ2-1
CDR3 protein: CASNGQYNEQFF
CDR3 DNA: TGTGCCAGCAATGGACAGTACAATGAGCAGTTCTTC

D gene: .
V gene: TRBV10-1
clone size: .
J gene: TRBJ2-3
CDR3 protein: CASSVNRDFQYF
CDR3 DNA: TGCGCCAGCAGTGTCAACCGGGATTTTCAGTATTTT

D gene: TRBD1
V gene: TRBV28
clone size: .
J gene: TRBJ1-1
CDR3 protein: CASRRQGNTEAFF
CDR3 DNA: TGTGCCAGCAGGCGACAGGGGAACACTGAAGCTTTCTTT

D gene: TRBD2
V gene: TRBV7-9
clone size: few
J gene: TRBJ2-5
CDR3 protein: CASSFRGGGIVNF
CDR3 DNA: TGTGCCAGCAGCTTTCGAGGCGGGGGGATTGTAAACTTC

D gene: TRBD1
V gene: TRBV4-1
clone size: .
J gene: TRBJ1-2
CDR3 protein: CASSQPGTGGLGYTF
CDR3 DNA: TGCGCCAGCAGCCAGCCCGGGACAGGGGGCCTTGGCTACACCTTC

D gene: TRBD2
V gene: TRBV9
clone size: .
J gene: TRBJ2-7
CDR3 protein: CASSAGLAGVGEQYF
CDR3 DNA: TGTGCCAGCAGCGCGGGACTAGCGGGAGTGGGAGAGCAGTACTTC

D gene: .
V gene: TRBV5-4
clone size: .
J gene: TRBJ2-1
CDR3 protein: CASSIDSFYPNEQFF
CDR3 DNA: TGTGCCAGCAGCATCGACAGTTTTTATCCCAATGAGCAGTTCTTC

D gene: .
V gene: TRBV5-1
clone size: .
J gene: TRBJ2-7
CDR3 protein: CASSLGQRVDEQYF
CDR3 DNA: TGCGCCAGCAGCTTGGGACAACGCGTCGACGAGCAGTACTTC

D gene: TRBD1
V gene: TRBV5-1
clone size: .
J gene: TRBJ1-5
CDR3 protein: CASSSQGSNQPQHF
CDR3 DNA: TGCGCCAGCAGCTCACAGGGGAGCAATCAGCCCCAGCATTTT

D gene: TRBD1
V gene: TRBV5-1
clone size: .
J gene: TRBJ1-4
CDR3 protein: CASSLGQGREKLFF
CDR3 DNA: TGCGCCAGCAGCTTGGGACAGGGCAGGGAAAAACTGTTTTTT

D gene: .
V gene: TRBV2
clone size: .
J gene: TRBJ2-7
CDR3 protein: CASSDQGIYEQYF
CDR3 DNA: TGTGCCAGCAGTGATCAGGGGATCTACGAGCAGTACTTC

D gene: .
V gene: TRBV7-9
clone size: few
J gene: TRBJ1-3
CDR3 protein: CASSPRQNTIYF
CDR3 DNA: TGTGCCAGCAGCCCTCGACAAAACACCATATATTTT

D gene: TRBD2
V gene: TRBV7-3
clone size: .
J gene: TRBJ2-1
CDR3 protein: CASSSATSGTHEQFF
CDR3 DNA: TGTGCCAGCAGCTCAGCGACTAGCGGGACCCATGAGCAGTTCTTC

D gene: .
V gene: TRBV21-1
clone size: .
J gene: TRBJ1-2
CDR3 protein: CASSSAIISPGNGYTF
CDR3 DNA: TGTGCCAGCAGCTCCGCAATAATCAGCCCGGGGAATGGCTACACCTTC

D gene: TRBD2
V gene: TRBV19
clone size: .
J gene: TRBJ2-7
CDR3 protein: CASSMASGYTYEQYF
CDR3 DNA: TGTGCCAGTAGTATGGCTAGCGGGTATACCTACGAGCAGTACTTC

D gene: TRBD2
V gene: TRBV2
clone size: .
J gene: TRBJ2-7
CDR3 protein: CASIRGSGRRNEQYF
CDR3 DNA: TGTGCCAGCATTCGGGGTAGCGGGAGAAGGAACGAGCAGTACTTC

D gene: TRBD2
V gene: TRBV7-2
clone size: once
J gene: TRBJ2-1
CDR3 protein: CASSPRTSANEQFF
CDR3 DNA: TGTGCCAGCAGCCCCCGGACTAGCGCCAATGAGCAGTTCTTC

D gene: .
V gene: TRBV28
clone size: .
J gene: TRBJ2-1
CDR3 protein: CASSLGGSSYNEQFF
CDR3 DNA: TGTGCCAGCAGTCTTGGGGGGAGCTCCTACAATGAGCAGTTCTTC